The next 10 T cell receptor beta chains were all read from a single sample in a study of blood T cells in healthy people across ages. A sample-barcoded 5' primer and a J-beta primer mix were used in a second PCR of roughly 6 to 12 cycles. TCRdb re-called the 5' RACE reads through MiXCR, storing one row per CDR3 protein. Among 600,000 or so distinct CDR3 sequences listed, around half were seen once. Sequenced material: blood. The receptor set was obtained from a man older than 75 in good health.

This clonotype was seen a few times. This sequence joins TRBV9 and TRBJ2-1; D unclear. Trimming removed 3 bases at V and 4 bases at J, with 14 bases between. The CDR3 runs 15 residues. The V gene's germline CDR1 is SGDLS and CDR2 YYNGEE. Here the CDR3 reads CASSALWDRYNEQFF. DNA for the CDR3: TGTGCCAGCAGCGCCCTCTGGGATCGTTACAATGAGCAGTTCTTC.

J is TRBJ1-2 and V is TRBV4-2; D is unresolved. Trimming stripped 0 bases from V and 4 bases from J, with 9 bases between. The CDR3 covers 14 residues. Germline CDR1 reads LGHNA; CDR2 reads YNFKEQ. CDR3 protein: CASSQDRQVYGYTF. The DNA for the CDR3 is TGTGCCAGCAGCCAAGATAGGCAGGTCTATGGCTACACCTTC.

This clonotype was counted between two and nine times. The gene calls are TRBV13 and TRBJ2-1; D is undetermined. Looked up from germline, CDR1 is PRHDT and CDR2 is FYEKMQ (reference sequence). Trimming took off 11 bases at V and 9 bases at J, with 5 bases between the two ends. CDR3 length: 8 amino acids. CDR3 sequence reads: CARCEQFF. CDR3 nucleotide sequence: TGTGCCCGCTGTGAGCAGTTCTTC.

This chain joins TRBV6-2 or TRBV6-3 and TRBJ2-1; 7 bases agree with TRBD1. The V segment lost 6 bases and the J segment 9 bases; nucleotides outside the gene matches: 5. CDR1 and CDR2 from the germline V gene are MNHEY and SVGEGT. The CDR3 totals 12 residues. CDR3 protein: CASRKGGIEQFF. The CDR3 DNA sequence: TGTGCCAGCAGAAAAGGGGGCATTGAGCAGTTCTTC.

A few counts support this clonotype. Being one base from a much bigger clone, this may be a read error. This rearrangement joins TRBV6-6 to TRBJ2-7; 9 bases match TRBD1. CDR3 length: 15 residues. Trimming took 4 bases from V and 5 from J; bases not matched to a gene: 9. The germline V gene has CDR1 MNHNY and CDR2 SVGAGI (reference sequence). The CDR3 here is CASSCPPGTGHEQYF. The CDR3 nucleotides read TGTGCCAGCAGTTGCCCCCCCGGGACAGGGCACGAGCAGTACTTC.

This sequence joins TRBV5-1 and TRBJ2-7, with TRBD1 matching over 7 bases. The germline CDR1 and CDR2 sequences are SGHRS and YFSETQ. The CDR3 extends over 14 amino acids. The V segment lost 3 bases and the J segment 1 base; nucleotides outside the gene matches: 4. CDR3 protein: CASSYRGPSYEQYF. CDR3 DNA: TGCGCCAGCAGCTACAGGGGCCCATCCTACGAGCAGTACTTC.

A word on this clonotype: A junction boundary mismatches the germline segment, possibly from a read error. The chain uses TRBV28 and TRBJ2-7, with TRBD1 identical over 9 bases. The CDR3 consists of 15 residues. Germline V gene sequence: CDR1 MDHEN, CDR2 SYDVKM. The CDR3 reads CAGSRTGESSYEQYF. The CDR3 nucleotides read TGTGCCGGCAGTCGGACAGGGGAGAGCTCCTACGAGCAGTACTTC.

The CDR3 protein is CASSSLAGGPETQYF. CDR3 DNA sequence: TGTGCCAGCAGCTCCTTAGCGGGAGGGCCGGAGACCCAGTACTTC. The gene calls are TRBV7-3 and TRBJ2-5; TRBD2 aligns across 11 bases. Losses at the gene ends were 4 bases for V and 5 bases for J; bases not matched to a gene: 6. The germline V gene has CDR1 SGHTA and CDR2 FQGTGA. CDR3 length: 15 residues.

The genes are TRBV6-6 and TRBJ2-7, with 9 bases fitting TRBD2. CDR1 is MNHNY and CDR2 is SVGAGI in the germline V gene (reference sequence). The CDR3 totals 14 residues. After removal of 7 bases from V and 2 bases from J, the junction contained 6 bases not matched to a gene. CDR3 protein: CASTAGGTPYEQYF. In DNA form, the CDR3 reads TGTGCCAGCACCGCGGGGGGGACTCCCTACGAGCAGTACTTC.

The chain combines TRBV7-6 with TRBJ1-6, with D unclear. This CDR3 has 14 residues. CDR1 and CDR2 from the germline V gene are SGHVS and FNYEAQ. Deletions cut 5 bases from V and 10 bases from J, with 15 bases between. CDR3 loop: CASSLTRTASPLHF. The CDR3 DNA is TGTGCCAGCAGCCTCACAAGGACGGCGTCACCCCTCCACTTT.